The 19 T cell receptor beta chains reported below all come from one sample, sequenced in a study of T-cell memory formation after mild COVID-19. TCRdb passed the 5' RACE reads through MiXCR, listing each CDR3 protein once. In the table there are around 410,000 distinct CDR3 sequences, less than 25% of which are singletons. The sequenced sample was PBMCs or a T cell subset sorted from them (not recorded which). The source is an adult woman who had mild COVID-19 (a few samples of this study predate the infection). Cell type and time point are not known.

This rearrangement joins TRBV12-3 or TRBV12-4 to TRBJ2-2; a possible D gene is TRBD1 (7 bases). The CDR3 is 16 amino acids. Trimming took off 2 bases at V and 3 bases at J, with 13 bases between the two ends. In DNA form, the CDR3 reads TGTGCCAGCAGTTTACCGGGCAGGGGGGACACCGGGGAGCTGTTTTTT. This sequence encodes CASSLPGRGDTGELFF.

The rearrangement joins TRBV7-2 to TRBJ2-2; 10 bases line up with TRBD2. V gave up 0 bases and J gave up 7 bases; unmatched junction bases: 11. The CDR3 totals 18 residues. CDR1 is SGHTA and CDR2 is FQGNSA in the germline V gene. This CDR3 is CASSLARTSGPRIGELFF. As DNA, the CDR3 is TGTGCCAGCAGCTTAGCGCGGACTAGCGGCCCTCGGATCGGGGAGCTGTTTTTT.

This clonotype was seen a single time. The CDR3 loop reads CASSRGGAYEQYF. The CDR3 DNA follows: TGTGCCAGCAGCCGAGGGGGGGCCTACGAGCAGTACTTC. The chain employs TRBV27 and TRBJ2-7, with a tentative D call TRBD2 (7 bases). Trimming stripped 6 bases from V and 2 bases from J, with 11 bases between. This CDR3 has 13 amino acids. CDR1 is MNHEY, CDR2 SMNVEV, per germline (reference sequence).

V gene TRBV9 combines with J gene TRBJ2-3, with unresolved D. This CDR3 has 14 residues. The germline gives CDR1 SGDLS, CDR2 YYNGEE. Trimming took 2 bases from V and 6 from J, leaving 13 bases between them. The CDR3 DNA reads TGTGCCAGCAGCGTTCGGTGGTTCACCGATACGCAGTATTTT. Residues: CASSVRWFTDTQYF. Using reference TRBV9 and TRBJ2-3 for the parts outside the CDR3, the full variable domain is DSGVTQTPKHLITATGQRVTLRCSPRSGDLSVYWYQQSLDQGLQFLIQYYNGEERAKGNILERFSAQQFPDLHSELNLSSLELGDSALYFCASSVRWFTDTQYFGPGTRLTVL.

This clonotype was found many times. The CDR3 DNA sequence: TGTGCCAGCAGCTCCGGACCCGGAAAGAACACCGGGGAGCTGTTTTTT. This codes for CASSSGPGKNTGELFF. The rearrangement uses TRBV3-1 and TRBJ2-2; D gene uncertain. The CDR3 length is 16 residues. Germline CDR1 LGHDT, CDR2 YNNKEL (reference sequence). Between the trimmed V and J ends, which lost 5 bases and 1 base, there was a span of 14 bases.

The rearrangement uses TRBV18 and TRBJ2-3; TRBD1 is a possible D gene (6 bases). The length of the CDR3 is 15 residues. Germline CDR1 and CDR2: KGHSH and LQKENI. V was trimmed by 2 bases and J by 1 base, leaving 10 bases between them. The CDR3 reads CASSPIDRRTDTQYF. The CDR3 DNA sequence: TGTGCCAGCTCACCAATCGACAGGCGCACAGATACGCAGTATTTT.

This clonotype was counted only a few times. The CDR3 bases are TGTGCCAGCAGGCCTACAGCATTCCAAGAGACCCAGTACTTC. Amino acid sequence: CASRPTAFQETQYF. The chain has TRBV11-1 and TRBJ2-5; D gene ambiguous. Trimming left V 6 bases short and J 1 base short, with 12 bases between. Germline values: CDR1 SGHAT, CDR2 FQDESV (reference sequence). The CDR3 contains 14 residues.

The table lists this clonotype with many counts. CDR3 region: CASSLEALSSYNSPLHF. The DNA of the CDR3 is TGCGCCAGCAGCTTGGAAGCACTAAGCTCCTATAATTCACCCCTCCACTTT. V gene TRBV5-1 combines with J gene TRBJ1-6, with D uncertain. This CDR3 contains 17 residues. Germline values: CDR1 SGHRS, CDR2 YFSETQ. Trimming removed 0 bases at V and 0 bases at J, with 10 bases between.

The chain is built from TRBV5-6 and TRBJ2-1; TRBD2 agrees at 9 bases. This CDR3 region has 17 residues. With V trimmed by 4 bases and J by 4 bases, 12 bases remained unmatched. Germline V gene sequence: CDR1 SGHDT, CDR2 YYEEEE. CDR3 bases: TGTGCCAGCAGCGGGGGTGGGAGCGGGGGGCCTTACAATGAGCAGTTCTTC. Encoded protein: CASSGGGSGGPYNEQFF.

This clonotype was observed a few times. This chain joins TRBV20-1 and TRBJ2-1, with TRBD1 matching 7 bases. This CDR3 region has 13 residues. With 6 bases clipped from V and 9 bases from J, the junction kept 11 bases outside the gene matches. Per germline, CDR1 DFQATT and CDR2 SNEGSKA (reference sequence). CDR3 loop: CSAQAGGYTEQFF. For the CDR3, the DNA is TGCAGTGCCCAGGCAGGGGGATATACTGAGCAGTTCTTC.

The rearrangement links TRBV5-6 to TRBJ2-2; 11 positions agree with TRBD2. CDR1 and CDR2 (germline): SGHDT, YYEEEE. This CDR3 has 16 residues. J lost 1 base, V lost 6 bases, and 5 bases had no gene match. CDR3 sequence reads: CASIGTSGGNTGELFF. DNA of the CDR3: TGTGCCAGCATTGGAACTAGCGGGGGGAACACCGGGGAGCTGTTTTTT.

This clonotype turned up a few times. J is TRBJ2-5 and V is TRBV25-1, with 7 bases matching TRBD2. The CDR3 has 13 residues. CDR1 is MGHDK, CDR2 SYGVNS, per germline. J was trimmed by 5 bases and V by 10 bases; bases with no gene match: 10. The CDR3 DNA reads as TGTGCCATTACGGGAGGTCGGGAGGAGACCCAGTACTTC. Its protein product is CAITGGREETQYF.

This clonotype has only a few counts. The V and J genes are TRBV20-1 and TRBJ2-5; D might be TRBD2 (6 bases). Germline CDR1 reads DFQATT; CDR2 reads SNEGSKA (reference sequence). The V end was cut by 1 base, the J end by 1 base, with 16 bases between. There are 16 residues in the CDR3. The chain's CDR3 is CSARGGLTLLQETQYF. The CDR3 DNA follows: TGCAGTGCTAGAGGGGGACTTACGCTCCTCCAAGAGACCCAGTACTTC.

The gene calls are TRBV7-2 and TRBJ2-5; perhaps TRBD2 as D (5 bases). This CDR3 comprises 15 residues. CDR1 and CDR2 (germline): SGHTA, FQGNSA. Trimming removed 1 base at V and 5 bases at J, with 14 bases between. The CDR3 is CASSLVATFGETQYF. The CDR3 DNA follows: TGTGCCAGCAGCTTAGTAGCGACATTCGGGGAGACCCAGTACTTC.

The chain has TRBV6-1 and TRBJ2-4; the D call may be TRBD1 or TRBD2 (5 bases each). CDR1 and CDR2 from the germline V gene are MNHNS and SASEGT. Trimming cost V 1 base and J 9 bases, with 10 bases left between them. This CDR3 is built from 13 residues. The CDR3 sequence: CASSEEGSTIQYF. DNA of the CDR3: TGTGCCAGCAGTGAAGAGGGGAGTACCATTCAGTACTTC.

This clonotype was counted only a few times. The chain carries TRBV11-2 and TRBJ2-1; 7 bases are a match to TRBD2. Germline CDR1 SGHAT, CDR2 FQNNGV. There are 14 residues in the CDR3. V gave up 3 bases and J gave up 2 bases; unmatched junction bases: 1. CDR3 in amino acids: CASSLGLTYNEQFF. The CDR3 nucleotides read TGTGCCAGCAGCTTGGGACTAACCTACAATGAGCAGTTCTTC.

This clonotype was seen a few times. V is TRBV6-5 and J is TRBJ2-7, with 8 bases identical to TRBD2. Germline loops: CDR1 MNHEY, CDR2 SVGAGI. Losses at the gene ends were 2 bases for V and 5 bases for J; bases not matched to a gene: 14. The CDR3 spans 17 residues. The CDR3 sequence: CASSYKGESGGGHEQYF. In DNA, the CDR3 is TGTGCCAGCAGTTACAAAGGAGAAAGCGGGGGAGGTCACGAGCAGTACTTC.

The CDR3 coding sequence is TGCGCCAGCAGCTCAACGGACAGGTACACAGATACGCAGTATTTT. Its protein is CASSSTDRYTDTQYF. The chain has TRBV5-1 and TRBJ2-3, with 7 bases that match TRBD1. The CDR3 consists of 15 residues. Germline CDR1 is SGHRS and CDR2 is YFSETQ. J gave up 2 bases and V 3 bases, and 6 bases lay outside the gene matches.

The genes are TRBV30 and TRBJ1-5, with 9 nucleotides matching TRBD1. The CDR3 has 13 residues. In germline, CDR1 is GTSNPN, CDR2 SVGIG (reference sequence). The V segment lost 2 bases and the J segment 8 bases; nucleotides outside the gene matches: 4. CDR3 protein: CAWSNRGRKPQHF. In nucleotides, the CDR3 is TGTGCCTGGAGTAACAGGGGGCGTAAGCCCCAGCATTTT.